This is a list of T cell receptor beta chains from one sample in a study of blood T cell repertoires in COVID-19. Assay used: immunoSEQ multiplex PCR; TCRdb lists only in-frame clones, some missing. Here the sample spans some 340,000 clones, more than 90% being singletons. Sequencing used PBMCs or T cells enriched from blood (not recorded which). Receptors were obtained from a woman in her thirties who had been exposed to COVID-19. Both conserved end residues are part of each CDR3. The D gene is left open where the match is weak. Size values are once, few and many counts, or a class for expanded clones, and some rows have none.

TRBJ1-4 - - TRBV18 CASSPGTADGKLFF TGTGCCAGCTCACCAGGCACGGCGGATGGAAAACTGTTTTTT
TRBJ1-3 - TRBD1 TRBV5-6 CASRPSGGYGNTIYF TGTGCCAGCAGACCATCAGGGGGATACGGAAACACCATATATTTT
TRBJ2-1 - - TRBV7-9 CASSLALPRSNEQFF TGTGCCAGCAGCTTAGCCCTACCCAGGTCCAATGAGCAGTTCTTC
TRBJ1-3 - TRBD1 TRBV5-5 CASSAWTGGNTIYF TGTGCCAGCAGCGCCTGGACAGGGGGAAACACCATATATTTT
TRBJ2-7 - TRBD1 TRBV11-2 CASSSHRGPPLLNEQYF TGTGCCAGCAGCTCTCACAGGGGGCCCCCTTTATTGAACGAGCAGTACTTC
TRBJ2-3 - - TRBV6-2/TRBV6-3 CASSYSHDSSTDTQYF TGTGCCAGCAGTTACTCGCACGACTCCAGCACAGATACGCAGTATTTT
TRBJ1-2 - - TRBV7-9 CASSLTRRGDGYTF TGTGCCAGCAGCTTAACACGCAGGGGAGATGGCTACACCTTC
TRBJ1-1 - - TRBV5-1 CASSGGAEAFF TGCGCCAGCAGCGGGGGGGCTGAAGCTTTCTTT
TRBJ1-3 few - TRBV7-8 CASSAGVTGNTIYF TGTGCCAGCAGCGCGGGGGTAACCGGAAACACCATATATTTT
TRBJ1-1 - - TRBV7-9 CASSLTGTKAFF TGTGCCAGCAGCCTCACAGGGACGAAAGCTTTCTTT
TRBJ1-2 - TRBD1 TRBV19 CASSPTGVHGYTF TGTGCCAGTAGTCCCACAGGGGTCCATGGCTACACCTTC
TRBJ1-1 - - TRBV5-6 CASSFNFRQGGEAFF TGTGCCAGCAGCTTCAATTTCCGTCAGGGAGGTGAAGCTTTCTTT
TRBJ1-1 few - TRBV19 CASSISSGNTEAFF TGTGCCAGTAGTATCTCTTCAGGGAACACTGAAGCTTTCTTT
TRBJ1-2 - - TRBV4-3 CASSQDGAGEAGYTF TGCGCCAGCAGCCAAGATGGGGCAGGGGAAGCTGGCTACACCTTC
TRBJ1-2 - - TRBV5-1 CASSLGGQGFYGYTF TGCGCCAGCAGCTTGGGAGGACAAGGCTTCTATGGCTACACCTTC
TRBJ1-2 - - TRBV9 CASSVSRLPYGYTF TGTGCCAGCAGCGTAAGCCGCCTCCCCTATGGCTACACCTTC
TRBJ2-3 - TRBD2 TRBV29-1 CSVGRGGTDTQYF TGCAGCGTTGGTCGGGGGGGCACAGATACGCAGTATTTT
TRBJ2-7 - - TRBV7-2 CASSQQYEQYF TGTGCCAGCAGCCAACAATACGAGCAGTACTTC
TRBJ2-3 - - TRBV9 CASSVESTRVPDTQYF TGTGCCAGCAGCGTAGAGAGTACCAGGGTCCCAGATACGCAGTATTTT
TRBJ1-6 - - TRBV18 CASSPADSPNSPLHF TGTGCCAGCTCACCGGCGGACAGCCCTAATTCACCCCTCCACTTT
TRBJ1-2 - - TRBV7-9 CASSLETGYYGYTF TGTGCCAGCAGCTTAGAAACGGGGTACTATGGCTACACCTTC
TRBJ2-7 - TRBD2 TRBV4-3 CASSQAVSGRSYEQYF TGCGCCAGCAGCCAAGCGGTTAGCGGGCGATCCTACGAGCAGTACTTC
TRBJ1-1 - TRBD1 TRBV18 CASSPPGQSTEAFF TGTGCCAGCTCACCACCGGGACAGAGCACTGAAGCTTTCTTT
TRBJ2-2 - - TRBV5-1 CASSPQVQGGAGELFF TGCGCCAGCAGCCCGCAAGTACAGGGAGGGGCCGGGGAGCTGTTTTTT
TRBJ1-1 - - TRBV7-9 CASSLRTENTEAFF TGTGCCAGCAGCTTAAGGACAGAGAACACTGAAGCTTTCTTT
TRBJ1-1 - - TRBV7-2 CASSPRWTEAFF TGTGCCAGCAGCCCCCGGTGGACTGAAGCTTTCTTT
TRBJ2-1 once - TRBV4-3 CASSQGQGWTYNEQFF TGCGCCAGCAGCCAAGGTCAGGGGTGGACCTACAATGAGCAGTTCTTC
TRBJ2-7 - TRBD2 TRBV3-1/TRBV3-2 CASSPARAGSYEQYF TGTGCCAGCAGCCCAGCTAGAGCGGGATCCTACGAGCAGTACTTC
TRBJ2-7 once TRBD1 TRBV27 CASSLRGGLVYEQYF TGTGCCAGCAGTTTAAGAGGGGGCCTGGTCTACGAGCAGTACTTC
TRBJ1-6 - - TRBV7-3 CASSLEGNSPLHF TGTGCCAGCAGCTTGGAGGGTAATTCACCCCTCCACTTT
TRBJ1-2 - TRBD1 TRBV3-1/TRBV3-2 CASSQVGTGLGYGYTF TGTGCCAGCAGCCAAGTCGGGACAGGCCTTGGCTATGGCTACACCTTC
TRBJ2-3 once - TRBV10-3 CAISFSDTQYF TGTGCCATCAGTTTCTCGGATACGCAGTATTTT
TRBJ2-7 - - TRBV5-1 CASSLDGEQYF TGCGCCAGCAGCTTGGACGGCGAGCAGTACTTC
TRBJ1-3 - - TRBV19 CASSQGNSGNTIYF TGTGCCAGTAGTCAGGGAAACTCTGGAAACACCATATATTTT
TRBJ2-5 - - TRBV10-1 CASSEHGGLEETQYF TGCGCCAGCAGTGAGCACGGGGGGCTTGAAGAGACCCAGTACTTC
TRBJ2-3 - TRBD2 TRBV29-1 CSVVGLATDTQYF TGCAGCGTTGTGGGACTAGCGACAGATACGCAGTATTTT
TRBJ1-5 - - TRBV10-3 CAISEGGLFNQPQHF TGTGCCATCAGTGAAGGCGGACTTTTTAATCAGCCCCAGCATTTT
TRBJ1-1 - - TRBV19 CASTRDTEAFF TGTGCCAGCACGAGGGACACTGAAGCTTTCTTT
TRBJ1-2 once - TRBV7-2 CASSRTYRELGGYTF TGTGCCAGCAGCCGCACGTACAGGGAGCTAGGTGGCTACACCTTC
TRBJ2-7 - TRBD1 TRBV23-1 CASSQPDRGGNEQYF TGCGCCAGCAGTCAACCCGACAGGGGGGGGAACGAGCAGTACTTC
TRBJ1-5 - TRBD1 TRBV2 CASRQGSSNQPQHF TGTGCCAGCCGACAGGGATCGAGCAATCAGCCCCAGCATTTT
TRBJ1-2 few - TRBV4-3 CASSQGRNYGYTF TGCGCCAGCAGCCAGGGCAGGAACTATGGCTACACCTTC